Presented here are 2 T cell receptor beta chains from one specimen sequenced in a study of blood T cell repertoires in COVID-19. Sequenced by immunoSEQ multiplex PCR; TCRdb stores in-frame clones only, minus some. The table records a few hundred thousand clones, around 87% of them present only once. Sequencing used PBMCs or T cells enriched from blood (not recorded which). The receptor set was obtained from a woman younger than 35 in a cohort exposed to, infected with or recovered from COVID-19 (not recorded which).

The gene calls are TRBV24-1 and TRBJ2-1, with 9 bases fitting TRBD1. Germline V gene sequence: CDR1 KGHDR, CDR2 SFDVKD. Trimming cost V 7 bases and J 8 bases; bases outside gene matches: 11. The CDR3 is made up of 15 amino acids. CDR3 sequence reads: CATRSGGTGIHEQFF. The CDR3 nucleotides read TGTGCCACCAGGTCTGGGGGGACAGGGATCCATGAGCAGTTCTTC.

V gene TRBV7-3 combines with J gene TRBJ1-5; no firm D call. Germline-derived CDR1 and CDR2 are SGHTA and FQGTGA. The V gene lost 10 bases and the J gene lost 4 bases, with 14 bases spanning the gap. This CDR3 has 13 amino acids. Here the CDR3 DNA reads TGTGCCAACTTGACCGGAGGGAATCAGCCCCAGCATTTT. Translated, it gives CANLTGGNQPQHF.